These 20 T cell receptor beta chains were all obtained from the same sample, sequenced in a study of blood T cell repertoires in COVID-19. Sequencing used immunoSEQ multiplex PCR; TCRdb keeps in-frame clones, though not all of them. The table has over 100,000 clones, less than 85% seen once. The sequencing sample was made of peripheral blood. Receptor source: a woman aged 60-75 years with acute or convalescent COVID-19.

This sequence joins TRBV19 and TRBJ1-4, with 7 bases matching TRBD1. With V trimmed by 6 bases and J by 6 bases, 10 bases remained unmatched. Per the germline V gene, CDR1 is LNHDA and CDR2 is SQIVND (reference sequence). This CDR3 is built from 15 residues. The CDR3 protein is CASSFFDREDEKLFF. The CDR3 region has the DNA TGTGCCAGTAGCTTCTTCGACAGGGAGGATGAAAAACTGTTTTTT.

The V gene is TRBV3-1 (or the pseudogene TRBV3-2), the J gene TRBJ1-5; weak D call: TRBD1 (6 bases). V lost 4 bases, J lost 6 bases, and 16 bases lay in between. The CDR3 runs to 15 residues. The germline gives CDR1 LGHDT, CDR2 YNNKEL (reference sequence). The CDR3 loop is CASSPSGGTSQPQHF. CDR3 DNA: TGTGCCAGCAGCCCTTCGGGGGGGACAAGTCAGCCCCAGCATTTT.

The chain employs TRBV30 and TRBJ2-7, with 11 bases matching TRBD1. With 7 bases clipped from V and 9 bases from J, the junction kept 11 bases outside the gene matches. The CDR3 totals 13 residues. Germline assignment: CDR1 GTSNPN and CDR2 SVGIG (reference sequence). CDR3 nucleotide sequence: TGTGCCTTATCACCGGGACAGGGGGACTTGCAGTACTTC. Protein: CALSPGQGDLQYF.

In this sample, this clone turned up a few times. The rearrangement joins TRBV7-9 to TRBJ2-7, with 9 bases matching TRBD1. Germline V gene lookup returns CDR1 SEHNR and CDR2 FQNEAQ (reference sequence). The CDR3 runs 15 residues. The V gene end was trimmed by 5 bases and the J gene end by 4 bases; junction bases not matched to a gene: 9. Written as DNA, the CDR3 is TGTGCCAGCAGCCAAGCCCCGGGACAGGGATACGAGCAGTACTTC. This sequence encodes CASSQAPGQGYEQYF.

The rearrangement joins TRBV6-4 to TRBJ1-1; D uncertain. V was clipped by 2 bases and J by 1 base, with 8 bases between them. CDR1 and CDR2 (germline): MRHNA, SNTAGT. The CDR3 contains 14 residues. CDR3 DNA sequence: TGTGCCAGCAGTGACATGAGGGCGAACACTGAAGCTTTCTTT. It yields the protein CASSDMRANTEAFF.

The chain employs TRBV11-2 and TRBJ1-2; the match to TRBD1 covers 7 bases. This CDR3 region has 13 residues. J was trimmed by 3 bases and V by 2 bases; bases with no gene match: 0. From germline, CDR1 is SGHAT and CDR2 FQNNGV. CDR3 sequence reads: CASSLQGDYGYTF. DNA of the CDR3: TGTGCCAGCAGCTTACAGGGGGACTATGGCTACACCTTC.

V gene TRBV2 combines with J gene TRBJ1-2; 11 bases map to TRBD1. In germline, CDR1 is SNHLY, CDR2 FYNNEI. CDR3 length: 16 residues. Trimming at V came to 2 bases and at J to 4 bases, leaving 6 bases not matched to a gene. The CDR3 DNA reads TGTGCCAGCAGTGAATCGCCGGGGACAGGGGGCTATGGCTACACCTTC. It codes for CASSESPGTGGYGYTF. Full variable domain (missing parts from reference TRBV2 and TRBJ1-2): EPEVTQTPSHQVTQMGQEVILRCVPISNHLYFYWYRQILGQKVEFLVSFYNNEISEKSEIFDDQFSVERPDGSNFTLKIRSTKLEDSAMYFCASSESPGTGGYGYTFGSGTRLTVV.

The chain recombines TRBV18 with TRBJ1-3, with 8 positions matching TRBD1. V was pared by 3 bases and J by 2 bases, with 0 bases of the junction left unmatched. Germline loops: CDR1 KGHSH, CDR2 LQKENI. The CDR3 covers 14 residues. CDR3 in amino acids: CASSPDRAGNTIYF. CDR3 bases: TGTGCCAGCTCACCGGACAGGGCTGGAAACACCATATATTTT.

The chain joins TRBV23-1 to TRBJ2-3; 7 nucleotides line up with TRBD2. TRBV23-1 is labeled an ORF, and its function is uncertain. This CDR3 is built from 13 residues. Trimming took 11 bases from V and 0 from J; bases not matched to a gene: 5. The CDR3 region is CAPGGTSTDTQYF. CDR3 bases: TGCGCCCCCGGGGGGACTAGCACAGATACGCAGTATTTT.

There are a few counts of this clone. The conserved phenylalanine or tryptophan is not found at the CDR3 terminus, so this likely reflects a read error. The DNA is omitted, as the CDR3 cannot be located on it reliably, and the CDR3 follows TCRdb's listing. This chain links TRBV21-1 with TRBJ2-7; TRBD2 reflects the table's D call only, with no check against the DNA. TRBV21-1 is annotated as a pseudogene. The CDR3 is 8 residues long, ends included. CDR3 region: CASSIRRL.

This clone was observed a handful of times. CDR3 region: CASSLAQRENTEAFF. As DNA, the CDR3 is TGTGCCAGCAGCTTAGCGCAAAGAGAGAACACTGAAGCTTTCTTT. The V call is TRBV7-9, the J call TRBJ1-1; no definite D call. Deletions cut 0 bases from V and 1 base from J, with 9 bases between. The CDR3 loop spans 15 amino acids. Germline V CDR1 and CDR2: SEHNR, FQNEAQ (reference sequence).

In the case of this clone: Germline is not matched at one junction end, which may reflect a read error. This specimen includes other DNA sequences encoding the same CDR3. The rearrangement links TRBV2 to TRBJ1-1, with 7 bases fitting TRBD1. Germline-derived CDR1 and CDR2 are SNHLY and FYNNEI. CDR3 length: 13 amino acids. The CDR3 coding sequence is TGCGCCATTTACCCAGGGGGTGGCACTGAAGCTTTCTTT. Translated, it gives CAIYPGGGTEAFF.

CDR3 region: CAIGTGGYEQYF. In nucleotides, the CDR3 is TGTGCCATCGGGACAGGGGGCTACGAGCAGTACTTC. The chain has TRBV24-1 and TRBJ2-7; TRBD1 agrees at 11 bases. J lost 3 bases, V lost 11 bases, and 2 bases had no gene match. This CDR3 region has 12 residues. Germline V gene lookup returns CDR1 KGHDR and CDR2 SFDVKD.

V usage is TRBV29-1 and J usage is TRBJ1-2; tentative D call: TRBD1 (6 bases). The germline CDR1 and CDR2 sequences are SQVTM and ANQGSEA. CDR3 length: 12 residues. V lost 7 bases and J 8 bases, leaving 17 bases between the germline ends. CDR3 loop: CSARGGARGYTF. CDR3 nucleotide sequence: TGCAGCGCCCGGGGGGGGGCGAGAGGCTACACCTTC.

This clone was counted a few times. CDR3 in amino acids: CASSQDWTSGTDTQYF. The CDR3 nucleotides are TGTGCCAGCAGCCAAGACTGGACTAGCGGAACAGATACGCAGTATTTT. The rearrangement uses TRBV4-2 and TRBJ2-3, with 10 bases lining up with TRBD2. The trim removed 0 bases at V and 3 bases at J, leaving 3 bases unmatched. The germline gives CDR1 LGHNA, CDR2 YNFKEQ. CDR3 length: 16 amino acids.

This clone occurred once. The chain links TRBV7-8 to TRBJ1-5; D is ambiguous. The CDR3 consists of 15 residues. The germline gives CDR1 SGHVS, CDR2 FQNEAQ. V lost 2 bases, J lost 2 bases, and 10 bases lay in between. CDR3 DNA: TGTGCCAGCAGCTTACGGGGTGGGGGCAATCAGCCCCAGCATTTT. This codes for CASSLRGGGNQPQHF.

The chain uses TRBV5-4 and TRBJ1-2; no reliable D call. With 4 bases removed from V and 8 bases from J, the gap between germline ends came to 12 bases. The CDR3 sequence is 12 residues long. Germline V lookup: CDR1 SGHNT, CDR2 YYREEE (reference sequence). Here the CDR3 DNA reads TGTGCCAGCAGCCGAAAGGTGGAGGGCTACACCTTC. Its translation is CASSRKVEGYTF.

The V and J genes are TRBV29-1 and TRBJ1-6; no reliable D call. The CDR3 spans 13 residues. Germline V gene data show CDR1 as SQVTM and CDR2 as ANQGSEA. V was pared by 5 bases and J by 6 bases, with 11 bases between. Here the CDR3 reads CSVQVLSNSPLHF. The CDR3 DNA reads as TGCAGCGTTCAAGTACTTTCTAATTCACCCCTCCACTTT.

This clone occurred once. The chain employs TRBV5-1 and TRBJ2-2, with D possibly TRBD1 on 6 matching bases. Germline assignment: CDR1 SGHRS and CDR2 YFSETQ. The CDR3 has 16 residues. V dropped 1 base and J dropped 1 base, with 11 bases sitting between them. CDR3 protein: CASSLSGTQNTGELFF. CDR3 nucleotide sequence: TGCGCCAGCAGCTTGTCCGGGACACAGAACACCGGGGAGCTGTTTTTT.

CDR3 region: CASSSTGLAGRSTDTQYF. In DNA, the CDR3 is TGCGCCAGCAGCTCCACGGGACTAGCGGGGAGAAGCACAGATACGCAGTATTTT. This chain uses TRBV5-1 with TRBJ2-3; 13 nucleotides align to TRBD2. Germline V gene data show CDR1 as SGHRS and CDR2 as YFSETQ. With 3 bases clipped from V and 0 bases from J, the junction kept 7 bases outside the gene matches. The CDR3 is 18 amino acids.